What follows are 17 T cell receptor beta chains derived from one specimen sequenced in a study of blood T cells in healthy people across ages. Next came a second PCR, run for roughly 6 to 11 cycles, which used a sample-barcoded 5' primer along with a J-beta primer mix. TCRdb redid the calling of the 5' RACE reads with MiXCR, one entry per CDR3 protein. The table shows almost 1 million distinct CDR3 sequences, with 51% occurring only once. Material for sequencing was blood. Every receptor here comes from a woman aged 55-69 years in good health.

The V and J genes are TRBV5-5 and TRBJ2-4; D is possibly TRBD1 (5 bases). CDR1 and CDR2 from the germline V gene are SGHKS and YYEKEE (reference sequence). Between the trimmed V and J ends, which lost 0 bases and 7 bases, there was a span of 14 bases. This CDR3 comprises 15 residues. CDR3 protein: CASSLVMGLGNIQYF. The CDR3 DNA reads TGTGCCAGCAGCTTGGTGATGGGGCTGGGGAACATTCAGTACTTC.

This clonotype was observed a handful of times. The chain links TRBV2 to TRBJ2-7, with D perhaps matching TRBD2 (6 bases). The V and J ends lost 8 bases and 3 bases respectively, with 26 bases between them. The length of the CDR3 is 17 residues. Germline assignment: CDR1 SNHLY and CDR2 FYNNEI. The CDR3 spells CASGWGLAKHLRYEQYF. The CDR3 nucleotides are TGTGCCAGCGGTTGGGGCCTAGCGAAACACCTACGCTACGAGCAGTACTTC. Full variable domain (missing parts from reference TRBV2 and TRBJ2-7): EPEVTQTPSHQVTQMGQEVILRCVPISNHLYFYWYRQILGQKVEFLVSFYNNEISEKSEIFDDQFSVERPDGSNFTLKIRSTKLEDSAMYFCASGWGLAKHLRYEQYFGPGTRLTVT.

The chain is built from TRBV20-1 and TRBJ2-3; TRBD2 matches at 13 bases. Trimming removed 6 bases from V and 6 bases from J; junction bases left unmatched: 6. This CDR3 comprises 14 residues. Germline values: CDR1 DFQATT, CDR2 SNEGSKA (reference sequence). Here the CDR3 DNA reads TGCAGTGCCCGAACTAGCGGGAGGGGGGATACGCAGTATTTT. Translation: CSARTSGRGDTQYF.

This chain links TRBV27 with TRBJ2-7; D unclear. Trimming took 5 bases from V and 3 from J, leaving 17 bases between them. The CDR3 spans 15 residues. Germline V CDR1 and CDR2: MNHEY, SMNVEV (reference sequence). The CDR3, as DNA: TGTGCCAGCAGTCAACTCCCGACGGATATCTACGAGCAGTACTTC. Its protein is CASSQLPTDIYEQYF.

This clonotype has more than one count but fewer than ten. The chain uses TRBV15 and TRBJ2-3; D possibly corresponds to TRBD2 (5 bases). Trimming cost V 0 bases and J 0 bases, with 13 bases left between them. The CDR3 is 17 residues long. From germline, CDR1 is LNHNV and CDR2 YYDKDF (reference sequence). CDR3 coding DNA: TGTGCCACCAGCAGAGAGGGGAAGGACTTTAGCACAGATACGCAGTATTTT. Translating it yields CATSREGKDFSTDTQYF.

This clonotype was observed a handful of times. This chain links TRBV9 with TRBJ2-1, with 7 bases that match TRBD2. Germline V gene sequence: CDR1 SGDLS, CDR2 YYNGEE. V lost 0 bases and J lost 6; bases outside the gene matches: 0. This CDR3 spans 13 amino acids. For the CDR3, the DNA is TGTGCCAGCAGCGTAGGGGGGGGCAATGAGCAGTTCTTC. This gives the protein CASSVGGGNEQFF. Supplemented by reference TRBV9 and TRBJ2-1, the full variable domain reads DSGVTQTPKHLITATGQRVTLRCSPRSGDLSVYWYQQSLDQGLQFLIQYYNGEERAKGNILERFSAQQFPDLHSELNLSSLELGDSALYFCASSVGGGNEQFFGPGTRLTVL.

This clonotype was seen a few times. This chain joins TRBV10-3 and TRBJ2-5, with a possible D match to TRBD1 (6 bases). Germline V gene sequence: CDR1 ENHRY, CDR2 SYGVKD. V shed 11 bases and J shed 2 bases, with 12 bases lying between them. The CDR3 runs to 12 residues. DNA of the CDR3: TGTGCCGCCTCGGACAGACAAGAGACCCAGTACTTC. This encodes CAASDRQETQYF.

The chain has TRBV19 and TRBJ1-3; the D is unclear. Germline V gives CDR1 LNHDA, CDR2 SQIVND (reference sequence). CDR3 length equals 12 residues. V was pared by 6 bases and J by 8 bases, with 11 bases between. CDR3 DNA: TGTGCCAGTAGACATGACGCGGACACCATATATTTT. Translating gives CASRHDADTIYF.

The chain carries TRBV5-1 and TRBJ2-1; weak D call: TRBD1 (6 bases). The germline V gene encodes CDR1 SGHRS and CDR2 YFSETQ. The CDR3 is 15 amino acids. V lost 4 bases and J 5 bases, leaving 16 bases between the germline ends. CDR3 protein: CASSAGQLPNNEQFF. As DNA, the CDR3 is TGCGCCAGCAGCGCCGGACAGCTACCGAACAATGAGCAGTTCTTC.

This chain uses TRBV28 with TRBJ2-7; D ambiguous. V was clipped by 5 bases and J by 4 bases, with 9 bases between them. The CDR3 contains 12 residues. In germline, CDR1 is MDHEN, CDR2 SYDVKM. CDR3 region: CASSHDGYEQYF. CDR3 nucleotides: TGTGCCAGCAGTCACGACGGGTACGAGCAGTACTTC.

V gene TRBV7-8 combines with J gene TRBJ2-7; D is possibly TRBD1 (5 bases). Trimming took off 5 bases at V and 3 bases at J, with 20 bases between the two ends. The CDR3 runs to 16 residues. Germline CDR1 reads SGHVS; CDR2 reads FQNEAQ. Written as DNA, the CDR3 is TGTGCCAGCAGCGGTACCCAAGGGGCTAGGGGCTACGAGCAGTACTTC. As protein: CASSGTQGARGYEQYF.

This clonotype was detected once. V gene TRBV12-3 or TRBV12-4 combines with J gene TRBJ1-1, with D possibly being TRBD1 (6 bases). V was trimmed by 7 bases and J by 0 bases, leaving 18 bases between them. The CDR3 extends over 16 amino acids. Here the CDR3 reads CASTPGAGALNTEAFF. In DNA, the CDR3 is TGTGCCAGCACCCCCGGAGCAGGGGCCCTGAACACTGAAGCTTTCTTT.

The chain combines TRBV4-3 with TRBJ1-1; D is unresolved. V dropped 0 bases and J dropped 1 base, with 9 bases sitting between them. This CDR3 comprises 15 residues. Germline V gene sequence: CDR1 LGHNA, CDR2 YSLEER. CDR3: CASSQDGHSNTEAFF. DNA for the CDR3: TGCGCCAGCAGCCAAGACGGCCACTCGAACACTGAAGCTTTCTTT.

V usage is TRBV29-1 and J usage is TRBJ1-1; D is undetermined. Looked up from germline, CDR1 is SQVTM and CDR2 is ANQGSEA. Trimming left V 4 bases short and J 1 base short, with 13 bases between. The CDR3 is made up of 14 amino acids. The CDR3 loop reads CSVGLRVANTEAFF. The CDR3 DNA follows: TGCAGCGTTGGCTTACGGGTCGCGAACACTGAAGCTTTCTTT.

The gene calls are TRBV4-1 and TRBJ2-7; tentatively, D is TRBD1 or TRBD2 (5 bases each). Trimming left V 4 bases short and J 7 bases short, with 17 bases between. Per the germline V gene, CDR1 is MGHRA and CDR2 is YSYEKL. CDR3 length: 14 residues. The CDR3 reads CASSRGENPWEQYF. CDR3 coding DNA: TGCGCCAGCAGCCGAGGGGAGAATCCGTGGGAGCAGTACTTC.

V usage is TRBV7-9 and J usage is TRBJ2-7; D is ambiguous. Germline V gene sequence: CDR1 SEHNR, CDR2 FQNEAQ (reference sequence). The V end lost 4 bases, the J end lost 0 bases, and 16 bases lay between the germline ends. CDR3 length: 16 residues. The chain's CDR3 is CASSSPPWSGSYEQYF. In nucleotides, the CDR3 is TGTGCCAGCAGCTCCCCTCCTTGGTCCGGCTCCTACGAGCAGTACTTC.

This clonotype was counted a few times. The chain employs TRBV29-1 and TRBJ2-7; 9 nucleotides line up with TRBD2. V lost 4 bases and J lost 4; bases outside the gene matches: 2. The CDR3 consists of 12 residues. The germline CDR1 and CDR2 sequences are SQVTM and ANQGSEA. The CDR3: CSVGTSGYEQYF. The CDR3 DNA follows: TGCAGCGTTGGTACTAGCGGGTACGAGCAGTACTTC.